The rows below give T cell receptor beta chains drawn from one sample of a study of blood T cell repertoires in COVID-19. Sequenced by immunoSEQ multiplex PCR; TCRdb stores in-frame clones only, minus some. The data hold under 85,000 clones, with around 85% observed a single time. Material for sequencing was peripheral blood. These receptors were obtained from a man at least 80 years old with acute or convalescent COVID-19. The CDR3 runs from the conserved cysteine through the conserved F or W. Each record gives: D gene, clone size, J gene, V gene, CDR3 DNA, CDR3 protein. The D gene is left open where the match is weak. Size values are once, few and many counts, or a class for expanded clones, and some rows have none.

- | - | TRBJ2-2 | TRBV5-1 | TGCGCCAGCAGCTTGGGGGGACTGAACACCGGGGAGCTGTTTTTT | CASSLGGLNTGELFF
TRBD2 | - | TRBJ2-7 | TRBV10-3 | TGTGCCATCAGAGCTAGCGGGAGGGCCAGAGGGGAGCAGTACTTC | CAIRASGRARGEQYF
- | - | TRBJ1-5 | TRBV6-2/TRBV6-3 | TGTGCCAGCAGCAACGCTGGACAGAGCAATCAGCCCCAGCATTTT | CASSNAGQSNQPQHF
- | few | TRBJ1-2 | TRBV7-2 | TGTGCCAGCAGCTTAGAGGCAGGGCCGAACTATGGCTACACCTTC | CASSLEAGPNYGYTF
- | - | TRBJ1-1 | TRBV5-1 | TGCGCCAGCAGCTTGGGCCTCTCGGGTCCGTCTATTGAAGCTTTCTTT | CASSLGLSGPSIEAFF
TRBD1 | many | TRBJ2-7 | TRBV28 | TGTGCCAGCAGCCCCGGGACAGTCACCTACGAGCAGTACTTC | CASSPGTVTYEQYF
TRBD1 | - | TRBJ1-1 | TRBV28 | TGTGCCAGCAGTACTCCGGGACAGGCGGTGAAAACTTTCTTT | CASSTPGQAVKTFF
TRBD1 | - | TRBJ1-4 | TRBV6-6 | TGTGCCAGCAGTTACTCGACCCGACAGGGCAAACTGTTTTTT | CASSYSTRQGKLFF
TRBD2 | - | TRBJ2-3 | TRBV27 | TGTGCCAGCTACAGGACTAGCGGGAGGAGCACAGATACGCAGTATTTT | CASYRTSGRSTDTQYF
- | - | TRBJ1-3 | TRBV19 | TGTGCCAGTAGTGAGAAGGTTGGGACAAGGGCTCTTTTT | CASSEKVGTRALF
TRBD2 | - | TRBJ2-1 | TRBV5-1 | TGCGCCAGCAGCATACTAGCGGGGGCCTACAATGAGCAGTTCTTC | CASSILAGAYNEQFF
TRBD1 | - | TRBJ1-6 | TRBV19 | TGTGCCAGTAGGAGGGACAGCGGACTACCCTATAATTCACCCCTCCACTTT | CASRRDSGLPYNSPLHF
- | - | TRBJ1-1 | TRBV5-1 | TGCGCCAGCAGCCCGACAGGCATGAACACTGAAGCTTTCTTT | CASSPTGMNTEAFF
- | - | TRBJ1-2 | TRBV19 | TGTGCCAGTAGTATTACAGGGAGCCACTATGGCTACACCTTC | CASSITGSHYGYTF
- | few | TRBJ1-2 | TRBV2 | TGTGCCAGCAGTGAATCTCTGGGGGGCTATGGCTACACCTTC | CASSESLGGYGYTF
TRBD1 | - | TRBJ1-2 | TRBV27 | TGTGCCAGCAGGCAACAGGGGGCTGGTGGCTACACCTTC | CASRQQGAGGYTF
TRBD2 | - | TRBJ2-2 | TRBV7-3 | TGTGCCAGCAGCTCAAGCGGGGGGGCGAGCGGGGAGCTGTTTTTT | CASSSSGGASGELFF
- | - | TRBJ2-7 | TRBV5-5 | TGTGCCAGCATAAAGGACTCCTACTCCTACGAGCAGTACTTC | CASIKDSYSYEQYF
TRBD1 | - | TRBJ1-6 | TRBV28 | TGTGCCAGCGGGGGCAGGGGGTCCTATAATTCACCCCTCCACTTT | CASGGRGSYNSPLHF
TRBD1 | few | TRBJ1-6 | TRBV5-1 | TGCGCCAGCAGCTTCGGGACAGGGGCTGTACAACCCCTCCACTTT | CASSFGTGAVQPLHF
- | - | TRBJ2-7 | TRBV10-3 | TGTGCCATCAGTGAGTCATACGACAGGCCCGAGCAGTACTTC | CAISESYDRPEQYF
- | - | TRBJ2-1 | TRBV2 | TGTGCCAGCAGTGACCGCAGGGTGGGAAATGAGCAGTTCTTC | CASSDRRVGNEQFF
- | - | TRBJ1-3 | TRBV11-2 | TGTGCCAGCAGCTTAATCCCCTTCTCTGGAAACACCATATATTTT | CASSLIPFSGNTIYF
- | - | TRBJ1-5 | TRBV11-2 | TGTGCCAGCAGCTTTAACCAGGGGAATCAGCCCCAGCATTTT | CASSFNQGNQPQHF
- | - | TRBJ1-2 | TRBV5-1 | TGCGCCAGCAGCTTGGGTCTGGACACTAACTATGGCTACACCTTC | CASSLGLDTNYGYTF
TRBD1 | - | TRBJ1-2 | TRBV12-3/TRBV12-4 | TGTGCCAGCAGTCTGGGACAGGACTATGGCTACACCTTC | CASSLGQDYGYTF
- | - | TRBJ1-2 | TRBV10-3 | TGTGCCATCAGTGAGTCGGGAGGGGTTGGCTACACCTTC | CAISESGGVGYTF
TRBD2 | once | TRBJ2-7 | TRBV3-1/TRBV3-2 | TGTGCCAGCAGCCAAGGCGTTCGAGCGGGGGATGGCGAGCAGTACTTC | CASSQGVRAGDGEQYF
TRBD2 | - | TRBJ2-1 | TRBV7-8 | TGTGCCAGCAGCCCCGGGACTAGAGGAACCTACAATGAGCAGTTCTTC | CASSPGTRGTYNEQFF
- | - | TRBJ2-3 | TRBV9 | TGTGCCAGCAGCGTGGGCGGGGACGGCACAGATACGCAGTATTTT | CASSVGGDGTDTQYF
- | - | TRBJ2-1 | TRBV7-9 | TGTGCCAGCAGCCCCTTCCGCGGGGATTACAATGAGCAGTTCTTC | CASSPFRGDYNEQFF
- | - | TRBJ2-7 | TRBV2 | TGTGCCAGCAGCGAGGCCTACGAGCAGTACTTC | CASSEAYEQYF
TRBD2 | - | TRBJ2-5 | TRBV4-1 | TGCGCCAGCAGCCAAGATGCCCCAGGTAGCGGGGGAGAGACCCAGTACTTC | CASSQDAPGSGGETQYF
- | - | TRBJ2-2 | TRBV19 | TGTGCCAGTACCCAGCCAGGGGGGTCCGGGGAGCTGTTTTTT | CASTQPGGSGELFF
TRBD1 | - | TRBJ1-1 | TRBV19 | TGTGCCTCTTCTGCGGACAGGGACACTGAAGCTTTCTTT | CASSADRDTEAFF
TRBD1 | few | TRBJ1-4 | TRBV10-1 | TGCGCCAGCAGTGACAAGGGGGCCGGTGAAAAACTGTTTTTT | CASSDKGAGEKLFF
TRBD2 | - | TRBJ2-1 | TRBV7-3 | TGTGCCAGCACTCGACTAGCGGGACCTGACAATGAGCAGTTCTTC | CASTRLAGPDNEQFF
TRBD2 | - | TRBJ2-1 | TRBV7-2 | TGTGCCAGCAGCATCCGACTAGCGGGGGACTACAATGAGCAGTTCTTC | CASSIRLAGDYNEQFF
TRBD2 | - | TRBJ2-2 | TRBV19 | TGTGCCAGTACGGCGGCAGGGAGGGACACCGGGGAGCTGTTTTTT | CASTAAGRDTGELFF
TRBD2 | - | TRBJ2-3 | TRBV6-4 | TGTGCCAGCAGTCCAAATACCAGACTAGCGGGGTCCTCTGATACGCAGTATTTT | CASSPNTRLAGSSDTQYF
TRBD2 | - | TRBJ2-1 | TRBV5-4 | TGTGCCAGCAGCTTAAGCGGGAGCGCCTACAATGAGCAGTTCTTC | CASSLSGSAYNEQFF
TRBD1 | once | TRBJ2-5 | TRBV5-1 | TGCGCCAGCAGTTATGGACAGGGACAAGAGACCCAGTACTTC | CASSYGQGQETQYF
- | few | TRBJ2-2 | TRBV7-9 | TGTGCCAGCAGCTTTTGGATAGCGGAAGCGAACACCGGGGAGCTGTTTTTT | CASSFWIAEANTGELFF
- | few | TRBJ1-1 | TRBV6-6 | TGTGCCAGCAGTAAAGGGGTGGCCGAAGCTTTCTTT | CASSKGVAEAFF
- | - | TRBJ2-5 | TRBV6-5 | TGTGCCAGCCCAGACACGATTAGAGAGACCCAGTACTTC | CASPDTIRETQYF
- | - | TRBJ2-5 | TRBV18 | TGTGCCAGCTCACCCCTGTTCCCGGGGGAAGAGACCCAGTACTTC | CASSPLFPGEETQYF
TRBD1 | once | TRBJ2-7 | TRBV27 | TGTGCCAGCAGTTTAGGGGCCCACAGGGGTCACTACGAGCAGTACTTC | CASSLGAHRGHYEQYF
- | - | TRBJ2-5 | TRBV7-2 | TGTGCCAGCAGAGCAGGCCACGGGACCCAGTACTTC | CASRAGHGTQYF
- | - | TRBJ2-1 | TRBV19 | TGTGCCAGTAGGTACGGGAGAAATGCGGATGAGCAGTTCTTC | CASRYGRNADEQFF
- | - | TRBJ2-3 | TRBV12-5 | TGTGCTAGTGGTTTAGTTCTGGACTCTACCTGGGGCACAGATACGCAGTATTTT | CASGLVLDSTWGTDTQYF
TRBD1 | - | TRBJ1-3 | TRBV7-9 | TGTGCCAGCAGCTCCAGGGGGCTCTCTGGAAACACCATATATTTT | CASSSRGLSGNTIYF
TRBD2 | - | TRBJ2-7 | TRBV28 | TGTGCCAGCCATGGACTAGCGGGAGGGGACGAGCAGTACTTC | CASHGLAGGDEQYF